This T cell receptor beta chain was observed in a study of shared clonotypes between healthy human individuals. Here immunoSEQ multiplex PCR was the method, and the copy in TCRdb shows in-frame clones only, minus some. The sample yields about 2.4 million clones, roughly 93% seen once. Germline CDR1 SGHRS, CDR2 YFSETQ. V dropped 3 bases and J dropped 1; count of bases not matched to a gene: 6. The length of the CDR3 is 17 residues. This chain connects TRBV5-1 to TRBJ2-3; 12 nucleotides match TRBD2. What was sequenced was naive CD4+ T cells from PBMCs. Subset described: CD45RA+ positively selected. The receptor was derived from a man between 18 and 35 years old in good health. Some clones in this sample may be carry-over from other donors' samples. In DNA, the CDR3 is TGCGCCAGCAGCTGGGCAAGACTAGCGGGAGGCACAGATACGCAGTATTTT. Translating it yields CASSWARLAGGTDTQYF.